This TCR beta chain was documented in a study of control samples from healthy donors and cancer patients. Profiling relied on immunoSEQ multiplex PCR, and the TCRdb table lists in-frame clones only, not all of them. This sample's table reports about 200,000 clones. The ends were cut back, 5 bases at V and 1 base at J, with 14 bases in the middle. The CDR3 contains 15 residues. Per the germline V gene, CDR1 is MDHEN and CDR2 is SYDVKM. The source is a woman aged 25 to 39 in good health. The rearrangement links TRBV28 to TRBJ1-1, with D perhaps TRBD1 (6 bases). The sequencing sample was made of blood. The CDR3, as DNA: TGTGCCAGCAGTCGGCCAGGGGCCCCGAACACTGAAGCTTTCTTT. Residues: CASSRPGAPNTEAFF.